The sequence of this TCR beta chain was determined in a study of blood T cell repertoires in COVID-19. About the research overall: PBMCs, B-cell-depleted T cells, or T cells provided the cDNA or gDNA that made up the material.

This CDR3 has 14 amino acids. Germline V lookup: CDR1 SGHAT, CDR2 FQNNGV. Deletions cut 5 bases from V and 0 bases from J, with 7 bases between. Sequencing was performed with immunoSEQ multiplex PCR; in TCRdb, only in-frame clones are kept and a portion is missing. The sample contains around 160,000 clones, around 82% of which appear only once. The source material was peripheral blood. This chain joins TRBV11-2 and TRBJ1-4; D uncertain. The source is a human donor with acute or convalescent COVID-19. The donor label of this sample is uncertain. The DNA of the CDR3 is TGTGCCAGCAGCCCCCTAACAACTAATGAAAAACTGTTTTTT. Protein sequence: CASSPLTTNEKLFF.